This T cell receptor (beta chain) was retrieved from a study of CXCR3-negative and CXCR3-positive naive CD8 T cells. Naivety in CD8+ T cells corresponded to a CD45RO-CCR7+CD27+CD95- phenotype. UMI-labeled 5' RACE TRB cDNA libraries were prepared from the cells. Reanalyzing the 5' RACE reads, TCRdb keeps one entry per CDR3 protein, without DNA. The specimen's table records 8,000 to 9,500 distinct CDR3 sequences. Notes on this clonotype: Its antigen remains unidentified.

Study-level points and caveats: Relative to CXCR3-negative naive cells, CXCR3-positive naive cells had more hydrophobic TRB CDR3s. Diversity in memory CD8+ cells fell much lower than the comparably high levels seen in both naive subsets.

This CDR3 spans 14 amino acids. Germline V CDR1 and CDR2: MNHEY, SVGEGT. This rearrangement joins TRBV6-2 or TRBV6-3 to TRBJ2-3; TCRdb selects TRBD2, and the lack of DNA leaves this call unchecked. Sequenced material: naive CXCR3- CD8+ T cells from blood. The subset is: CD45RO-CCR7+CD27+CD95- naive CD8+ T cells lacking CXCR3 (TNR3-). This clonotype was obtained from a human donor in good health. Some clones in this sample may be carry-over from other donors' samples. The CDR3: CASISGTVADTQYF.